Detailed here is one T cell receptor beta chain. Its recognized antigen is unknown. The read halts 3 residues ahead of the CDR3 end, with the missing end drawn from the germline J gene. Every participant had a single incident cervical HPV16 infection, and women with prevalent HPV16 infections were excluded. Cervical HPV DNA was detected by MY09/MY11 PCR and genotyped by dot-blot hybridization. Roughly 15 mL of heparinized blood was centrifuged, after which the buffy coat was aliquoted, frozen at -30 degrees C, and then stored at -80 degrees C. Genomic DNA was extracted from buffy coat specimens using QIAGEN kits. TCR beta CDR3 regions were amplified by multiplex PCR using the immunoSEQ assay from an average of around 1.2 ug genomic DNA per sample. Primer bias was corrected in the assay by using a complete synthetic TCR repertoire to establish an amplification baseline. The amplicons were sequenced on the Illumina platform. The paper's processing steps were these. Error correction of the sequences involved clustering with frequency ratios plus a modified nearest-neighbor algorithm, after which the sequences were analyzed in the immunoSEQ Analyzer using IMGT gene definitions. At each rarefaction depth, TCR richness and evenness were averaged across 20 rarefaction repeats, and samples with fewer sequences than that depth were excluded. Relative abundances of V, D and J genes were compared between groups using Wilcoxon rank sum tests, with FDR correction applied. For the blinded duplicates, the intraclass correlation was about 96% for TCR richness and averaged 76.4% across 70 or so gene segments. Sourced from immuneACCESS, this table was stored by TCRdb with only in-frame sequences that have V and J called. A share of the clones is absent; for the studies checked, an unresolved V gene accounts for under half, and the remainder has no known explanation. V, J and clone size derive from that table, while D and trimming were established from the DNA sequence. The table for this sample lists about 48,000 clones. Of the sample, around 1.6% is held by the ten largest clones.

This sample is part of a study of T cells in women clearing cervical HPV infection (dated by TCRdb to the late 2010s). For context, the study as a whole: The cases were about 27 women with histologically confirmed HPV16-related CIN3 or worse, and 2 of these cases were invasive cancers. The roughly 23 controls were women who cleared a single incident HPV16 infection within 12 months without developing precancer or cancer. Blood from cases was drawn at the visit where the lesion was first identified, while blood from controls was drawn once the infection was no longer detected. For cases, the median interval between lesion detection and blood sampling was roughly 140 days, with an interquartile range of about 85 to 210 days. Since HLA typing was available for only a few women, HLA type could not be ruled out as a confounder. The exploratory proof-of-principle case-control study was nested within the Guanacaste HPV Natural History Study in Costa Rica and compared TCR repertoires across cervical HPV16 outcomes. Cases and controls were matched on year of sample collection and on age within five years. A median age of nearly 35 years was observed in cases versus approximately 40 in controls, and no significant differences in baseline characteristics were found. In the parent cohort, around 10,000 women aged 18 or older were enrolled in Guanacaste, Costa Rica, during about 1992 to 1994 and were followed for roughly seven years. Five blinded duplicates per group were added as quality controls, so that about 60 samples were obtained: roughly 50 participants and roughly ten replicates.

The paper as a whole reports these results and caveats: TCR repertoire richness was significantly higher in CIN3+ cases than in controls across sequencing depths, while evenness did not differ. Because of the cross-sectional design, the study could not determine whether the associations came before infection or resulted from infection, and neither effector/memory subsets nor HPV-specific T cells were isolated. By combining richness with V gene abundances, random forest classifiers separated cases from controls with an estimated AUC of about 0.83. Cases had lower TRBV6-7 relative abundance than controls (approximately 0.11% versus 0.16%; Bonferroni P = 0.0008). T-cell numbers per sample were unknown, so richness differences could reflect varying T-cell content rather than repertoire biology.

V is clipped by 4 bases and J by 3 bases, and the sequence between their germline boundaries is 10 bases long. The germline V gene sets CDR1 to SGHAT and CDR2 to FQNNGV. From its cysteine to its phenylalanine, the CDR3 spans 14 amino acids. Only the CDR3 bases that were read are kept: 33 of them, in frame from base 1. This chain joins TRBV11-2 to TRBJ2-4, and TRBD1 may be the D gene, going by 5 matching bases. Sequencing was done on a sample of blood buffy coat. This clonotype was obtained from a woman aged 18 to 75 with a cervical HPV16 infection that either progressed to CIN3+ or cleared (not recorded which). The DNA read from the CDR3 is TGTGCCAGCAGCTCACAGGCCAGCAAAAACATT. The resulting protein is CASSSQASKNI. The whole CDR3 sequence is CASSSQASKNIQYF.